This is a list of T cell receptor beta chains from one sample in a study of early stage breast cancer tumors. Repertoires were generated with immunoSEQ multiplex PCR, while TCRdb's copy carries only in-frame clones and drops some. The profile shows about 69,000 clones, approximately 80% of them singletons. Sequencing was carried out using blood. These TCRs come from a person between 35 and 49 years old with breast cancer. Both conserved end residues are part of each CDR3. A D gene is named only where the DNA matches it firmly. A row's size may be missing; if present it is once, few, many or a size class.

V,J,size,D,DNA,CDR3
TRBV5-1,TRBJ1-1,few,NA,TGCGCCAGCAGCTTTCAGGCCGGGTTGAACACTGAAGCTTTCTTT,CASSFQAGLNTEAFF
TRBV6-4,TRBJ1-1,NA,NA,TGTGCCAGCAGTAATCAGGGGCGGACTGAAGCTTTCTTT,CASSNQGRTEAFF
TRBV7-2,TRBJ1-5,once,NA,TGTGCCAGCAGCCCCGTGGGGGAAAGCAATCAGCCCCAGCATTTT,CASSPVGESNQPQHF
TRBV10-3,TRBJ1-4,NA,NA,TGTGCCATCAGTGGACAGCAGAATGAAAAACTGTTTTTT,CAISGQQNEKLFF
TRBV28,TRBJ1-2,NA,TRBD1,TGTGCCAGCAGACAGGACAGGGTACGCGGCTACACCTTC,CASRQDRVRGYTF
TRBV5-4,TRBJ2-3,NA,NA,TGTGCCAGCAGCCCCCAATGGGGGGAAGATACGCAGTATTTT,CASSPQWGEDTQYF
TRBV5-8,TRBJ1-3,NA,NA,TGTGCCAGCAGCTTGGGAGTGTCTGGAAACACCATATATTTT,CASSLGVSGNTIYF
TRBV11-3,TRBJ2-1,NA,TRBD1,TGTGCCAGCAGCGTTACCGGGACAGGGAGTGAGCAGTTCTTC,CASSVTGTGSEQFF
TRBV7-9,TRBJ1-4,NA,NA,TGTGCCAGCAGCTTAGCGGTGAATGAAAAACTGTTTTTT,CASSLAVNEKLFF
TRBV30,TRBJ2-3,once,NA,TGTGCCTGGAGTCGAGGGTCAGATACGCAGTATTTT,CAWSRGSDTQYF
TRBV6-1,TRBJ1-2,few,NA,TGTGCCAGCAGTGAAGGGGGAGAGGGAATCGAAGGCTACACCTTC,CASSEGGEGIEGYTF
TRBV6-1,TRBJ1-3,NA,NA,TGTGCCAGCAGTGTCGAGGGAAGGGGAAACACCATATATTTT,CASSVEGRGNTIYF
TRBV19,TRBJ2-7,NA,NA,TGTGCCAGTAGTCCCGCGGGACAGAAAGCCTACGAGCAGTACTTC,CASSPAGQKAYEQYF
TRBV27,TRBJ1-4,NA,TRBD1,TGTGCCAGCAGCCGTACAGGGGGCTCAGAAAAACTGTTTTTT,CASSRTGGSEKLFF
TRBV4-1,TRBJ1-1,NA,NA,TGCGCCAGCAGCATGGTAAACAGGGTTGGCGGAACTGAAGCTTTCTTT,CASSMVNRVGGTEAFF
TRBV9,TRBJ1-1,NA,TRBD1,TGTGCCAGCAGCGTAACGACAGGGATCGACACTGAAGCTTTCTTT,CASSVTTGIDTEAFF
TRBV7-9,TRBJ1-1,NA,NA,TGTGCCAGCAGTCAAAATCCAGGGGAGGGAGCTTTCTTT,CASSQNPGEGAFF
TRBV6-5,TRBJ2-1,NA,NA,TGTGCCAGCAGTCCACAGAACCCTTCCTACAATGAGCAGTTCTTC,CASSPQNPSYNEQFF
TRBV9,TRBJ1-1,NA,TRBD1,TGTGCCAGCAGCGTCCAACAGGGGACTACTGAAGCTTTCTTT,CASSVQQGTTEAFF
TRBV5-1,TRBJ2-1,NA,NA,TGCGCCAGCAGCTCTAATTTCTGGCGGTTCTTC,CASSSNFWRFF
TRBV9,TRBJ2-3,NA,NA,TGTGCCAGCAGCCTTGTCAGCACAGATACGCAGTATTTT,CASSLVSTDTQYF
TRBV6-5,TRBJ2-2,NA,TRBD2,TGTGCCAGCGTAGCGGGAGGCTACACCGGGGAGCTGTTTTTT,CASVAGGYTGELFF
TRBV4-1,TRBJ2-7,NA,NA,TGCGCCAGCAGCCAAGATCGTATGGGACACGAGCAGTACTTC,CASSQDRMGHEQYF
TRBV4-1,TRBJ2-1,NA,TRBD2,TGCGCCAGCAGCCCCTATCCGGGAGGCCCAAATGAGCAGTTCTTC,CASSPYPGGPNEQFF
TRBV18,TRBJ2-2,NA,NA,TGTGCCAGCTCACCACCATCCCAGGCGACCGGGGAGCTGTTTTTT,CASSPPSQATGELFF
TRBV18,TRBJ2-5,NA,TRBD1,TGTGCCAGCTCACCGGGACAGGGGAAGACCCAGTACTTC,CASSPGQGKTQYF